The 21 T cell receptor beta chains below were found in one sample sequenced in a study of beta chain features in type 1 diabetes. Study-level results: Shortening of TCRB CDR3s, moderate but significant, appeared in all four CD4+ subsets of Type 1 diabetes patients.

Every bit of the isolated RNA underwent reverse transcription, so sequencing read expressed TCRB transcripts. TCRdb's table, derived via immunoSEQ multiplex PCR, lists solely in-frame clones and lacks some. The table includes 250,000 or so clones, about a fifth detected once. No antigens are known for them. The sequenced material came from naive CD4+ T cells from blood. These receptors were collected from a woman aged 40-49 years with type 1 diabetes.

The J gene is TRBJ2-7, the V gene TRBV28; TRBD1 matches at 8 bases. J was trimmed by 6 bases and V by 7 bases; bases with no gene match: 14. The CDR3 is made up of 15 amino acids. Germline assignment: CDR1 MDHEN and CDR2 SYDVKM. The CDR3 region is CASNLQGALRSEQYF. Written as DNA, the CDR3 is TGTGCCAGCAACCTCCAGGGGGCCCTCCGGTCCGAGCAGTACTTC.

A few counts support this clone. The chain is built from TRBV5-6 and TRBJ1-2; D is possibly TRBD1 (6 bases). Per germline, CDR1 SGHDT and CDR2 YYEEEE. The CDR3 runs 15 residues. V lost 0 bases, J lost 8 bases, and 17 bases lay in between. This CDR3 is CASSLEGPTGRGYTF. CDR3 in DNA: TGTGCCAGCAGCTTGGAGGGCCCGACAGGCAGAGGCTACACCTTC.

The J gene is TRBJ2-1, the V gene TRBV5-1; TRBD2 matches at 7 bases. This CDR3 is built from 16 residues. Per germline, CDR1 SGHRS and CDR2 YFSETQ. Trimming cost V 0 bases and J 6 bases; bases outside gene matches: 9. The CDR3 nucleotides read TGCGCCAGCAGCTTGGACCCGGGAGGTAAGGTCAATGAGCAGTTCTTC. This translates into CASSLDPGGKVNEQFF.

The genes are TRBV5-4 and TRBJ2-7, with D maybe TRBD1 (5 bases). The V gene lost 1 base and the J gene lost 2 bases, with 7 bases spanning the gap. Germline V gene lookup returns CDR1 SGHNT and CDR2 YYREEE (reference sequence). The CDR3 totals 13 residues. CDR3: CASSLLGPYEQYF. CDR3 in DNA: TGTGCCAGCAGCTTGCTGGGGCCCTACGAGCAGTACTTC.

The chain links TRBV5-4 to TRBJ2-7, with D maybe TRBD1 (6 bases). The V gene's germline CDR1 is SGHNT and CDR2 YYREEE (reference sequence). This CDR3 has 15 residues. The V end lost 0 bases, the J end lost 1 base, and 11 bases lay between the germline ends. CDR3: CASSLGTVPSYEQYF. CDR3 nucleotides: TGTGCCAGCAGCTTGGGGACAGTGCCATCCTACGAGCAGTACTTC.

This clone came up a few times. The rearrangement uses TRBV29-1 and TRBJ2-3; D ambiguous. V was cut by 0 bases and J by 0 bases, with 10 bases left in between. CDR3 length: 15 amino acids. CDR1 and CDR2 from the germline V gene are SQVTM and ANQGSEA. CDR3 in amino acids: CSVEDDGLSTDTQYF. CDR3 bases: TGCAGCGTTGAAGATGATGGGCTTAGCACAGATACGCAGTATTTT.

The gene calls are TRBV27 and TRBJ2-1, with TRBD2 matching over 9 bases. After removal of 2 bases from V and 5 bases from J, the junction contained 4 bases not matched to a gene. Germline CDR1 reads MNHEY; CDR2 reads SMNVEV (reference sequence). The CDR3 covers 15 residues. DNA of the CDR3: TGTGCCAGCAGTTTACGGCGGGAGGGCCACAATGAGCAGTTCTTC. It encodes CASSLRREGHNEQFF.

This clone was found a few times. The CDR3 is CASAPGLGADTQYF. The DNA for the CDR3 is TGTGCCAGCGCCCCCGGCTTAGGGGCAGATACGCAGTATTTT. The chain is built from TRBV27 and TRBJ2-3, with D perhaps TRBD1 (5 bases). Germline CDR1 reads MNHEY; CDR2 reads SMNVEV (reference sequence). This CDR3 region has 14 residues. The germline V and J ends were trimmed by 8 bases and 4 bases, with 16 bases remaining between them.

This rearrangement joins TRBV7-6 to TRBJ2-2, with D maybe TRBD1 (6 bases). Trimming shortened V by 4 bases and J by 4 bases, and 13 bases separated the two germline ends. The CDR3 length is 15 residues. Per germline, CDR1 SGHVS and CDR2 FNYEAQ. CDR3 loop: CASSSIRDITGELFF. CDR3 in DNA: TGTGCCAGCAGCTCTATCCGGGACATCACCGGGGAGCTGTTTTTT.

The chain links TRBV19 to TRBJ2-1; 7 bases match TRBD1. V gave up 5 bases and J gave up 3 bases; unmatched junction bases: 10. CDR3 length: 16 residues. Germline CDR1 LNHDA, CDR2 SQIVND (reference sequence). CDR3 sequence reads: CASSPRQGMIYNEQFF. DNA for the CDR3: TGTGCCAGTAGTCCCAGACAGGGTATGATCTACAATGAGCAGTTCTTC.

This chain links TRBV7-6 with TRBJ1-6; 8 nucleotides align to TRBD1. This CDR3 contains 16 residues. From germline, CDR1 is SGHVS and CDR2 FNYEAQ. Losses at the gene ends were 5 bases for V and 7 bases for J; bases not matched to a gene: 10. CDR3 in amino acids: CASSLEGRGQNSPLHF. As DNA, the CDR3 is TGTGCCAGCAGCCTAGAAGGCAGGGGGCAAAATTCACCCCTCCACTTT.

This clone was detected a few times. The V and J genes are TRBV25-1 and TRBJ2-2, with 8 bases aligning to TRBD1. The V gene end was trimmed by 7 bases and the J gene end by 3 bases; junction bases not matched to a gene: 4. CDR1 is MGHDK, CDR2 SYGVNS, per germline. This CDR3 contains 14 residues. CDR3 in DNA: TGTGCCAGCACCAGGGGGCTGGACACCGGGGAGCTGTTTTTT. Its protein is CASTRGLDTGELFF.

A remark on this clone: The same CDR3 is also encoded by other DNA sequences in this sample. The chain uses TRBV18 and TRBJ2-5, with 7 positions matching TRBD2. The ends lost 3 bases at V and 4 bases at J; junction bases unmatched: 2. CDR1 is KGHSH and CDR2 is LQKENI in the germline V gene. This CDR3 has 13 amino acids. Here the CDR3 reads CASSPGGGETQYF. Here the CDR3 DNA reads TGTGCCAGCTCACCTGGCGGGGGAGAGACCCAGTACTTC.

The chain uses TRBV5-6 and TRBJ1-1, with D perhaps matching TRBD1 (6 bases). The V and J ends lost 1 base and 1 base respectively, with 14 bases between them. This CDR3 is 16 amino acids long. The germline V gene has CDR1 SGHDT and CDR2 YYEEEE. This CDR3 is CASSLRGGLWNTEAFF. The CDR3 DNA is TGTGCCAGCAGCTTGCGCGGGGGGCTATGGAACACTGAAGCTTTCTTT. Full variable domain (remainder filled in from reference TRBV5-6 and TRBJ1-1): DAGVTQSPTHLIKTRGQQVTLRCSPKSGHDTVSWYQQALGQGPQFIFQYYEEEERQRGNFPDRFSGHQFPNYSSELNVNALLLGDSALYLCASSLRGGLWNTEAFFGQGTRLTVV.

This clone was picked up a small number of times. V gene TRBV5-5 combines with J gene TRBJ2-5, with a weak D call TRBD1 (5 bases). V lost 5 bases and J 5 bases, leaving 19 bases between the germline ends. The CDR3 runs 15 residues. Germline values: CDR1 SGHKS, CDR2 YYEKEE (reference sequence). CDR3 region: CASSPSGNKGETQYF. The CDR3 DNA reads as TGTGCCAGCAGTCCCTCGGGCAATAAGGGGGAGACCCAGTACTTC.

The gene calls are TRBV19 and TRBJ2-1; 8 bases match TRBD1. The CDR3 sequence is 13 residues long. Germline CDR1 is LNHDA and CDR2 is SQIVND (reference sequence). The trim removed 5 bases at V and 9 bases at J, leaving 6 bases unmatched. CDR3 nucleotide sequence: TGTGCCAGTAGTCCGGACAGGGTAGCTGAGCAGTTCTTC. Residues: CASSPDRVAEQFF.

This clone came up a few times. This sequence joins TRBV9 and TRBJ1-3; 7 bases are a match to TRBD1. Germline V gene sequence: CDR1 SGDLS, CDR2 YYNGEE. CDR3 length: 15 amino acids. The J segment lost 0 bases and the V segment lost 6 bases, leaving 6 bases of the junction unmatched. CDR3 DNA: TGTGCCAGCACAGACAGGGAGGCCTCTGGAAACACCATATATTTT. Its translation: CASTDREASGNTIYF.

This clone was detected a few times. The chain joins TRBV5-4 to TRBJ1-2; D gene ambiguous. The ends were cut back, 0 bases at V and 2 bases at J, with 8 bases in the middle. Per germline, CDR1 SGHNT and CDR2 YYREEE (reference sequence). The length of the CDR3 is 14 residues. The CDR3 loop is CASSLEQRNYGYTF. Here the CDR3 DNA reads TGTGCCAGCAGCTTGGAACAGAGAAACTATGGCTACACCTTC.

This clone was seen only a few times. The chain carries TRBV20-1 and TRBJ2-5, with D unresolved. CDR3 size: 11 residues. V was cut by 1 base and J by 4 bases, with 4 bases left in between. Germline CDR1 is DFQATT and CDR2 is SNEGSKA (reference sequence). The CDR3 sequence: CSARAGETQYF. DNA for the CDR3: TGCAGTGCTAGAGCGGGAGAGACCCAGTACTTC.

This clone was picked up a small number of times. V and J are TRBV7-2 and TRBJ2-7; 7 bases agree with TRBD1. The CDR3 consists of 14 residues. The V and J ends lost 5 bases and 5 bases, in that order; junction bases with no gene match: 9. Germline loops: CDR1 SGHTA, CDR2 FQGNSA. The chain's CDR3 is CASSPNRGLHEQYF. The CDR3 DNA sequence: TGTGCCAGCAGCCCAAATAGGGGGCTCCACGAGCAGTACTTC. Full variable domain (rest looked up from reference TRBV7-2 and TRBJ2-7): GAGVSQSPSNKVTEKGKDVELRCDPISGHTALYWYRQSLGQGLEFLIYFQGNSAPDKSGLPSDRFSAERTGGSVSTLTIQRTQQEDSAVYLCASSPNRGLHEQYFGPGTRLTVT.

V usage is TRBV5-1 and J usage is TRBJ2-3; 14 bases line up with TRBD2. CDR1 is SGHRS, CDR2 YFSETQ, per germline. After removal of 2 bases from V and 6 bases from J, the junction contained 8 bases not matched to a gene. This CDR3 is 17 amino acids long. This CDR3 is CASSLRLAGGRGDTQYF. CDR3 nucleotide sequence: TGCGCCAGCAGCTTAAGACTAGCGGGAGGGCGAGGCGATACGCAGTATTTT.